The 14 T cell receptor beta chains in this list originate from one sample, sequenced in a study of identical twins. A single record per CDR3 protein comes from TCRdb applying MiXCR to the 5' RACE reads. The sample includes approximately 630,000 distinct CDR3 sequences, 7.1% of them seen just once. The same sample was also used in a study of yellow fever vaccine responses in identical twins.

Material: PBMCs. The receptors stem from a woman aged 18-29 years in good health.

This clonotype was detected a few times. The V call is TRBV12-3 or TRBV12-4, the J call TRBJ2-7, with D possibly called TRBD1 or TRBD2 (5 bases each). The CDR3 runs 15 residues. V shed 3 bases and J shed 2 bases, with 14 bases lying between them. Written as DNA, the CDR3 is TGTGCCAGCAGTTTGGGCTCGGGGCAGACCTACGAGCAGTACTTC. Residues: CASSLGSGQTYEQYF.

This clonotype was counted at least ten times. The J gene is TRBJ1-2, the V gene TRBV14, with D possibly being TRBD1 (5 bases). The germline V and J ends were trimmed by 0 bases and 5 bases, with 10 bases remaining between them. Looked up from germline, CDR1 is SGHDN and CDR2 is FVKESK. The length of the CDR3 is 14 residues. The CDR3 nucleotides are TGTGCCAGCAGCCAAGATCTGGAGGGGTATGGCTACACCTTC. Translation gives CASSQDLEGYGYTF. Full variable domain (remainder filled in from reference TRBV14 and TRBJ1-2): EAGVTQFPSHSVIEKGQTVTLRCDPISGHDNLYWYRRVMGKEIKFLLHFVKESKQDESGMPNNRFLAERTGGTYSTLKVQPAELEDSGVYFCASSQDLEGYGYTFGSGTRLTVV.

This chain connects TRBV29-1 to TRBJ2-7; 7 bases map to TRBD1. Germline-derived CDR1 and CDR2 are SQVTM and ANQGSEA. J gave up 5 bases and V 3 bases, and 7 bases lay outside the gene matches. The CDR3 loop spans 13 amino acids. In DNA, the CDR3 is TGCAGCGTTGAGCAGACAGGGCTCGACGAGCAGTACTTC. This encodes CSVEQTGLDEQYF.

The V and J genes are TRBV7-8 and TRBJ2-3, with 10 bases lining up with TRBD2. Germline V gene lookup returns CDR1 SGHVS and CDR2 FQNEAQ. The CDR3 runs to 16 residues. Losses at the gene ends were 3 bases for V and 5 bases for J; bases not matched to a gene: 8. The DNA of the CDR3 is TGTGCCAGCAGCTTCACCGCTAGCGGGGGAATAGATACGCAGTATTTT. Its translation is CASSFTASGGIDTQYF. The variable domain in full, with the rest retrieved from reference TRBV7-8 and TRBJ2-3, is GAGVSQSPRYKVAKRGQDVALRCDPISGHVSLFWYQQALGQGPEFLTYFQNEAQLDKSGLPSDRFFAERPEGSVSTLKIQRTQQEDSAVYLCASSFTASGGIDTQYFGPGTRLTVL.

This clonotype was detected a few times. The chain links TRBV28 to TRBJ2-3; 7 nucleotides agree with TRBD2. Germline CDR1 MDHEN, CDR2 SYDVKM. This CDR3 spans 14 amino acids. The V segment lost 7 bases and the J segment 4 bases; nucleotides outside the gene matches: 8. This chain's CDR3 is CASTWGGGADTQYF. The CDR3 DNA is TGTGCCAGCACCTGGGGGGGAGGTGCAGATACGCAGTATTTT.

This clonotype was counted ten times or more. The chain recombines TRBV4-1 with TRBJ2-1, with D maybe TRBD2 (5 bases). Germline CDR1 and CDR2: MGHRA and YSYEKL. CDR3 length: 13 residues. Trimming shortened V by 1 base and J by 10 bases, and 11 bases separated the two germline ends. In DNA, the CDR3 is TGCGCCAGCAGCCAAGTCGGGGTAGGGGAGCAGTTCTTC. Translated, it gives CASSQVGVGEQFF.

This clonotype was observed at least ten times. This CDR3 reads CASSLSWGQGYEQYF. The CDR3 nucleotides are TGTGCCAGCAGTTTATCGTGGGGACAGGGTTACGAGCAGTACTTC. V usage is TRBV27 and J usage is TRBJ2-7, with 9 bases matching TRBD1. The germline V gene has CDR1 MNHEY and CDR2 SMNVEV (reference sequence). The CDR3 totals 15 residues. The V gene end was trimmed by 0 bases and the J gene end by 4 bases; junction bases not matched to a gene: 4.

The chain couples TRBV27 to TRBJ1-5; no clear D. V lost 0 bases and J 6 bases, leaving 6 bases between the germline ends. This CDR3 is built from 13 residues. CDR1 MNHEY and CDR2 SMNVEV come from the germline V gene (reference sequence). For the CDR3, the DNA is TGTGCCAGCAGTTTATCGACTGTTCAGCCCCAGCATTTT. It specifies CASSLSTVQPQHF.

This clonotype occurred a few times. The chain combines TRBV25-1 with TRBJ1-1; TRBD1 matches 7 bases. The CDR3 has 14 residues. Germline-derived CDR1 and CDR2 are MGHDK and SYGVNS. Trimming cost V 8 bases and J 4 bases; bases outside gene matches: 10. CDR3 nucleotides: TGTGCCAGCGAAGACAGGGCGGAGAGCACTGAAGCTTTCTTT. Amino acid sequence: CASEDRAESTEAFF.

The rearrangement joins TRBV5-1 to TRBJ2-3, with TRBD2 matching 8 bases. This CDR3 has 15 amino acids. The trim removed 2 bases at V and 4 bases at J, leaving 6 bases unmatched. Germline loops: CDR1 SGHRS, CDR2 YFSETQ. The CDR3 DNA sequence: TGCGCCAGCAGCTTAGCGGGAGAGGGGGCAGATACGCAGTATTTT. It codes for CASSLAGEGADTQYF.

The V gene is TRBV20-1, the J gene TRBJ2-2; D is unclear. Germline CDR1 is DFQATT and CDR2 is SNEGSKA (reference sequence). V was clipped by 6 bases and J by 8 bases, with 10 bases between them. The CDR3 length is 11 residues. The CDR3 loop reads CSAPRVGELFF. The CDR3 DNA is TGCAGTGCGCCTAGGGTTGGGGAGCTGTTTTTT.

This clonotype was seen a handful of times. The chain combines TRBV7-8 with TRBJ2-1, with D tentatively TRBD1 or TRBD2 (6 bases each). This CDR3 contains 16 residues. The V gene's germline CDR1 is SGHVS and CDR2 FQNEAQ. V was clipped by 5 bases and J by 8 bases, with 22 bases between them. CDR3 amino acids: CASSPRGTRGDYEQFF. As DNA, the CDR3 is TGTGCCAGCAGCCCCCGGGGGACACGAGGGGATTATGAGCAGTTCTTC.

The chain uses TRBV29-1 and TRBJ2-1; 9 nucleotides align to TRBD2. The V gene end was trimmed by 6 bases and the J gene end by 0 bases; junction bases not matched to a gene: 9. CDR3 size: 16 residues. Germline values: CDR1 SQVTM, CDR2 ANQGSEA. The CDR3 sequence: CSVEGREGISYNEQFF. In DNA, the CDR3 is TGCAGCGTCGAGGGGCGGGAGGGCATCTCCTACAATGAGCAGTTCTTC.

Of note for this clonotype: This sequence may be a read error, since a much larger clone differs from it by one base. The rearrangement uses TRBV9 and TRBJ2-1; D is ambiguous. V gave up 0 bases and J gave up 3 bases, with 10 bases separating them. Germline V gene data show CDR1 as SGDLS and CDR2 as YYNGEE. The CDR3 has 15 residues. This CDR3 reads CASSVEAAIYNEQFF. The CDR3, as DNA: TGTGCCAGCAGCGTAGAGGCGGCGATCTACAATGAGCAGTTCTTC.